The 12 T cell receptor beta chains reported below all come from one sample, sequenced in a study of cytomegalovirus exposure and HLA in healthy donors. Primers: 60 Vbeta forward and 13 Jbeta reverse. The protocol was immunoSEQ multiplex PCR, while the TCRdb copy is restricted to in-frame clones and leaves out a portion. The sample gives 210,000 or so clones, roughly 91% of which show up once; about 1% is in the top ten. The specimen was PBMCs. These receptors came from a woman between 18 and 29 years old in good health and CMV-seronegative.

This chain connects TRBV2 to TRBJ1-1; D is possibly TRBD1 (6 bases). V shed 6 bases and J shed 4 bases, with 12 bases lying between them. The germline V gene has CDR1 SNHLY and CDR2 FYNNEI. This CDR3 is 13 amino acids long. CDR3 amino acids: CASRKRGSTEAFF. In nucleotides, the CDR3 is TGTGCCAGCAGAAAAAGGGGGAGCACTGAAGCTTTCTTT.

This clone was seen only a few times. The chain has TRBV7-9 and TRBJ2-3; D uncertain. V was shortened by 5 bases and J by 5 bases, with 17 bases between the two germline ends. Germline V lookup: CDR1 SEHNR, CDR2 FQNEAQ (reference sequence). The CDR3 runs 15 residues. DNA of the CDR3: TGTGCCAGCAGCGTAACGGCCATCGAGGTAGATACGCAGTATTTT. It specifies CASSVTAIEVDTQYF. The variable domain in full, completed from reference TRBV7-9 and TRBJ2-3, reads DTGVSQNPRHKITKRGQNVTFRCDPISEHNRLYWYRQTLGQGPEFLTYFQNEAQLEKSRLLSDRFSAERPKGSFSTLEIQRTEQGDSAMYLCASSVTAIEVDTQYFGPGTRLTVL.

The genes are TRBV18 and TRBJ1-2, with TRBD1 matching over 10 bases. The V gene end was trimmed by 5 bases and the J gene end by 7 bases; junction bases not matched to a gene: 10. This CDR3 region has 15 residues. The germline CDR1 and CDR2 sequences are KGHSH and LQKENI. The CDR3 sequence is CASSSEGQGISGYTF. The DNA of the CDR3 is TGTGCCAGCTCATCGGAGGGACAGGGGATTAGTGGCTACACCTTC.

The V and J genes are TRBV11-3 and TRBJ2-1; 13 bases match TRBD2. The CDR3 length is 16 residues. V lost 8 bases and J lost 8; bases outside the gene matches: 12. Germline-derived CDR1 and CDR2 are SGHNT and YENEEA. Written as DNA, the CDR3 is TGTGCCAGCCGATCAAGACTAGCGGGGGGTGACGATGAGCAGTTCTTC. It codes for CASRSRLAGGDDEQFF.

The rearrangement joins TRBV12-5 to TRBJ2-3, with 11 bases aligning to TRBD2. The CDR3 runs 19 residues. J lost 0 bases, V lost 0 bases, and 8 bases had no gene match. CDR1 is LGHNT and CDR2 is FRNRAP in the germline V gene. This chain's CDR3 is CASGLVRSVAGGSTDTQYF. In DNA, the CDR3 is TGTGCTAGTGGTTTGGTACGGTCAGTAGCGGGGGGGAGCACAGATACGCAGTATTTT.

The rearrangement uses TRBV27 and TRBJ2-1; tentative D call: TRBD2 (5 bases). CDR3 length: 14 amino acids. V lost 3 bases, J lost 5 bases, and 11 bases lay in between. CDR1 MNHEY and CDR2 SMNVEV come from the germline V gene (reference sequence). In nucleotides, the CDR3 is TGTGCCAGCAGTTTCAAGGCAGCGGACAATGAGCAGTTCTTC. Translated: CASSFKAADNEQFF.

The CDR3 coding sequence is TGTGCCAGCTCACCAGGGGACAGGAGAGTCCTGAACGAGCAGTACTTC. Translation: CASSPGDRRVLNEQYF. The chain uses TRBV18 and TRBJ2-7; 8 bases match TRBD1. Trimming at V came to 2 bases and at J to 5 bases, leaving 11 bases not matched to a gene. The germline V gene has CDR1 KGHSH and CDR2 LQKENI. The CDR3 loop spans 16 amino acids.

The rearrangement links TRBV4-2 to TRBJ2-1; 13 bases are a match to TRBD2. The CDR3 runs 16 residues. Germline V lookup: CDR1 LGHNA, CDR2 YNFKEQ. J gave up 7 bases and V 4 bases, and 7 bases lay outside the gene matches. The CDR3 nucleotides are TGTGCCAGCAGCCCGATCGGACTAGCGGGAGTGAATGAGCAGTTCTTC. The encoded protein is CASSPIGLAGVNEQFF.

The chain employs TRBV7-2 and TRBJ1-1; D unclear. Trimming took off 2 bases at V and 1 base at J, with 11 bases between the two ends. Germline CDR1 SGHTA, CDR2 FQGNSA. The CDR3 loop spans 15 amino acids. The CDR3 nucleotides are TGTGCCAGCAGCTTAATCGGGTTGGGGAACACTGAAGCTTTCTTT. Its translation is CASSLIGLGNTEAFF.

This chain links TRBV9 with TRBJ2-2, with 8 bases matching TRBD1. V was pared by 4 bases and J by 1 base, with 6 bases of the junction left unmatched. This CDR3 region has 16 residues. Germline V gives CDR1 SGDLS, CDR2 YYNGEE. The chain's CDR3 is CASSTTTGVNTGELFF. Here the CDR3 DNA reads TGTGCCAGCAGCACCACGACAGGGGTGAACACCGGGGAGCTGTTTTTT.

The chain is built from TRBV4-1 and TRBJ2-3, with 10 bases fitting TRBD1. The junction had 10 bases not matched to a gene; V was cut back by 3 bases and J by 4 bases. This CDR3 region has 17 residues. Looked up from germline, CDR1 is MGHRA and CDR2 is YSYEKL. The CDR3 sequence is CASSHYKTGGWPDTQYF. The CDR3 DNA is TGCGCCAGCAGCCATTATAAGACAGGGGGCTGGCCAGATACGCAGTATTTT.

V usage is TRBV19 and J usage is TRBJ2-1; 10 nucleotides align to TRBD1. Germline V gene lookup returns CDR1 LNHDA and CDR2 SQIVND (reference sequence). Germline trimming cut 5 bases from V and 3 bases from J; bases unmatched to any gene: 28. This CDR3 comprises 23 residues. CDR3 protein: CASSLPSTGGMTGLGGYYNEQFF. The CDR3, as DNA: TGTGCCAGTAGTCTCCCATCGACAGGGGGCATGACGGGACTAGGAGGGTACTACAATGAGCAGTTCTTC.